The entry below gives a single T cell receptor beta chain sequence along with its context. The antigen is unknown. This specimen belongs to a study of monozygotic twins with inflammatory bowel disease. Study conclusions and caveats: Distinct T cell subtypes could not be told apart.

Template switching appended UMIs that held a 6-nucleotide sample barcode. TCRalpha along with TCRbeta cDNA was subjected to two nested PCRs lasting about 16 and 10 cycles. TCRdb reprocessed the 5' RACE reads and stores each CDR3 protein as one record, lacking DNA. The sample features around 150,000 distinct CDR3 sequences, with roughly 3% in its top ten. The CDR3 length is 23 residues. The germline V gene encodes CDR1 LGHDT and CDR2 YNNKEL (reference sequence). The source of this sequence is a human donor with ulcerative colitis or Crohn's disease, or a healthy co-twin of an affected twin (not recorded which). The rearrangement joins TRBV3-1 to TRBJ2-1; TCRdb lists TRBD1, though no DNA is available to test this call. Sequencing used blood. The CDR3 sequence: CASSPRRGGPVILSPPWYNEQFF.